This passage covers 25 T cell receptor beta chains from one sample sequenced in a study of CD8+CD57+ T cells in acquired aplastic anemia. CDR3 and TCR beta VDJ profiling relied on genomic DNA as the template. Each CDR3 protein gets one entry after TCRdb re-called the reads with MiXCR. The sample carries more than 150,000 distinct CDR3 sequences, 64% recorded once. Sequenced sample: sorted CD4+, CD8+, or CD8+CD57+ T cells (not recorded which) from PBMCs. The receptor source for this set is a human donor with severe aplastic anemia or a healthy control (not recorded which).

This clonotype has just one count. The rearrangement uses TRBV20-1 and TRBJ2-5; D gene unclear. The CDR3 is made up of 14 amino acids. Germline V gene data show CDR1 as DFQATT and CDR2 as SNEGSKA (reference sequence). V dropped 3 bases and J dropped 0 bases, with 11 bases sitting between them. CDR3 DNA sequence: TGCAGTGCTAGCGTCGGCCAGTACCAAGAGACCCAGTACTTC. Amino acids: CSASVGQYQETQYF.

V usage is TRBV2 and J usage is TRBJ1-6, with D perhaps TRBD1 (5 bases). CDR1 SNHLY and CDR2 FYNNEI come from the germline V gene. V lost 5 bases to trimming and J lost 5 bases, with 13 bases between them. CDR3 length: 15 residues. The CDR3 loop reads CASSLRETNNSPLHF. CDR3 bases: TGTGCCAGCAGTCTCAGGGAGACAAATAATTCACCCCTCCACTTT.

The V gene is TRBV7-6, the J gene TRBJ1-6; D unclear. CDR1 and CDR2 (germline): SGHVS, FNYEAQ. V was cut by 0 bases and J by 5 bases, with 11 bases left in between. The CDR3 runs 16 residues. DNA of the CDR3: TGTGCCAGCAGCTTAGCGGGAGATTCGAATAATTCACCCCTCCACTTT. It is translated as CASSLAGDSNNSPLHF.

This clonotype has more than one count but fewer than ten. The genes are TRBV7-9 and TRBJ2-3; no firm D call. CDR1 is SEHNR, CDR2 FQNEAQ, per germline (reference sequence). The V gene lost 5 bases and the J gene lost 0 bases, with 9 bases spanning the gap. The CDR3 runs to 14 residues. The CDR3 sequence is CASSGRGSTDTQYF. For the CDR3, the DNA is TGTGCCAGCAGCGGACGAGGTAGCACAGATACGCAGTATTTT.

A few counts support this clonotype. The chain uses TRBV7-9 and TRBJ1-1; D gene uncertain. CDR3 length: 13 residues. Germline lookup yields CDR1 SEHNR and CDR2 FQNEAQ (reference sequence). Trimming pared 2 bases from V and 2 bases from J, leaving 6 bases between. DNA for the CDR3: TGTGCCAGCAGCTTAACCAGCAACACTGAAGCTTTCTTT. It yields the protein CASSLTSNTEAFF.

V gene TRBV6-5 combines with J gene TRBJ2-3; TRBD2 matches at 7 bases. The germline CDR1 and CDR2 sequences are MNHEY and SVGAGI. CDR3 length: 15 amino acids. V was clipped by 1 base and J by 0 bases; unmatched bases: 1. CDR3 sequence (DNA): TGTGCCAGCAGTTACTTTAGCGGGAGCACAGATACGCAGTATTTT. Translating it yields CASSYFSGSTDTQYF.

CDR3: CATSDSRIANTEAFF. The CDR3 nucleotides are TGTGCCACCAGTGATTCGCGGATAGCGAACACTGAAGCTTTCTTT. V gene TRBV24-1 combines with J gene TRBJ1-1; unclear D gene. V was clipped by 2 bases and J by 1 base, with 10 bases between them. Looked up from germline, CDR1 is KGHDR and CDR2 is SFDVKD. CDR3 length equals 15 residues.

The chain uses TRBV15 and TRBJ1-5; 7 bases map to TRBD1. CDR3 length equals 16 residues. Germline V lookup: CDR1 LNHNV, CDR2 YYDKDF (reference sequence). V dropped 0 bases and J dropped 0; count of bases not matched to a gene: 2. CDR3 sequence reads: CATSREDRDSNQPQHF. The CDR3 coding sequence is TGTGCCACCAGCAGAGAAGACAGGGATAGCAATCAGCCCCAGCATTTT.

The gene calls are TRBV2 and TRBJ2-7, with 11 bases lining up with TRBD1. Germline V gene lookup returns CDR1 SNHLY and CDR2 FYNNEI. The CDR3 extends over 16 amino acids. V shed 6 bases and J 3 bases; nucleotides not matched to a gene: 10. The CDR3 DNA sequence: TGTGCCAGCAGCTTAGGAGGCGGGACAGGGGGCTACGAGCAGTACTTC. Its translation is CASSLGGGTGGYEQYF.

At least ten counts were recorded for this clonotype. The chain employs TRBV5-8 and TRBJ2-1, with D hard to call. The CDR3 loop spans 13 amino acids. The V gene's germline CDR1 is SGHTS and CDR2 YDEGEE. Trimming removed 0 bases from V and 0 bases from J, with 1 base in between. CDR3 DNA: TGTGCCAGCAGCTTGGCCTCCTACAATGAGCAGTTCTTC. Its translation: CASSLASYNEQFF.

The chain combines TRBV20-1 with TRBJ1-2; D remains unclear. The CDR3 loop spans 13 amino acids. CDR1 DFQATT and CDR2 SNEGSKA come from the germline V gene (reference sequence). The V gene lost 4 bases and the J gene lost 4 bases, with 13 bases spanning the gap. CDR3 loop: CSANTGASYGYTF. The CDR3 bases are TGCAGTGCTAATACGGGTGCAAGCTATGGCTACACCTTC.

Worth noting for this clonotype: The junction departs from germline at one end; a sequencing error may be responsible. The genes are TRBV6-1 and TRBJ1-4; TRBD1 is a possible D gene (6 bases). The CDR3 totals 18 residues. Germline lookup yields CDR1 MNHNS and CDR2 SASEGT. CDR3 DNA: TGTGCCAGCAGTGACGGCCGGGATAGGGGGTTAACTAGTGAAAAACTGTTTTTT. This encodes CASSDGRDRGLTSEKLFF.

This clonotype was seen repeatedly, ten times or more. V is TRBV19 and J is TRBJ2-7, with unresolved D. This CDR3 has 13 amino acids. Germline V lookup: CDR1 LNHDA, CDR2 SQIVND (reference sequence). Trimming took 10 bases from V and 0 from J, leaving 13 bases between them. This chain's CDR3 is CATDSGDSYEQYF. The CDR3 DNA reads as TGTGCCACTGACTCTGGGGACTCCTACGAGCAGTACTTC.

The CDR3 loop reads CSARRGLGMGNTEAFF. The CDR3 DNA reads TGCAGTGCTAGACGGGGCCTGGGGATGGGGAACACTGAAGCTTTCTTT. The V gene is TRBV20-1, the J gene TRBJ1-1, with a tentative D call TRBD1 (5 bases). The CDR3 contains 16 residues. CDR1 and CDR2 (germline): DFQATT, SNEGSKA (reference sequence). The ends were cut back, 2 bases at V and 1 base at J, with 17 bases in the middle.

In regard to this clonotype: A much larger clone is a single base away; this may be a read error. The V and J genes are TRBV7-2 and TRBJ2-3, with TRBD2 identical over 13 bases. Germline V gene lookup returns CDR1 SGHTA and CDR2 FQGNSA. The CDR3 extends over 19 amino acids. The CDR3 reads CASRTSGGASSSGTDTQDF. DNA for the CDR3: TGTGCCAGCAGAACTAGCGGGGGGGCGAGTTCAAGCGGCACAGATACGCAGGATTTT.

The chain links TRBV2 to TRBJ1-2; D is uncertain. V dropped 11 bases and J dropped 8 bases, with 21 bases sitting between them. The CDR3 is 13 amino acids. The V gene's germline CDR1 is SNHLY and CDR2 FYNNEI. The CDR3 DNA follows: TGTGCCTCCCCGGGTCGGAAGACCGCCGGCTACACCTTC. This sequence encodes CASPGRKTAGYTF.

CDR3 sequence (DNA): TGTGCCAGCAGCTTAGCCCAGGGGCACGAGCAGTACTTC. Amino acids: CASSLAQGHEQYF. The chain links TRBV7-9 to TRBJ2-7; D may be TRBD1 (6 bases). Germline V gives CDR1 SEHNR, CDR2 FQNEAQ (reference sequence). The CDR3 is made up of 13 amino acids. V lost 0 bases and J 5 bases, leaving 8 bases between the germline ends.

In this sample, this clonotype turned up many times. The chain combines TRBV19 with TRBJ1-2, with 11 positions matching TRBD1. Germline lookup yields CDR1 LNHDA and CDR2 SQIVND (reference sequence). This CDR3 has 15 residues. V was clipped by 4 bases and J by 8 bases; unmatched bases: 9. The CDR3: CASSSGQGAIEGYTF. The DNA for the CDR3 is TGTGCCAGTAGTAGTGGACAGGGGGCGATTGAAGGCTACACCTTC.

This clonotype was counted ten times or more. The rearrangement links TRBV9 to TRBJ1-2; D uncertain. V was pared by 0 bases and J by 6 bases, with 15 bases between. From germline, CDR1 is SGDLS and CDR2 YYNGEE. This CDR3 region has 15 residues. CDR3 region: CASSVGSGKAHGYTF. The CDR3 DNA is TGTGCCAGCAGCGTAGGATCGGGAAAGGCCCATGGCTACACCTTC.

This clonotype was detected many times. The chain combines TRBV6-6 with TRBJ1-3; D is possibly TRBD1 (5 bases). The CDR3 is made up of 15 amino acids. Germline CDR1 MNHNY, CDR2 SVGAGI (reference sequence). The V gene lost 5 bases and the J gene lost 4 bases, with 15 bases spanning the gap. The CDR3 DNA reads TGTGCCAGCAGTCCCCCCGGGGCAGGGGGAAACACCATATATTTT. Encoded protein: CASSPPGAGGNTIYF.

Ten or more counts support this clonotype. The gene calls are TRBV6-1 and TRBJ1-2; 9 bases match TRBD1. Trimming took 4 bases from V and 4 from J; bases not matched to a gene: 4. In germline, CDR1 is MNHNS, CDR2 SASEGT. There are 14 residues in the CDR3. In nucleotides, the CDR3 is TGTGCCAGCAGTGGGGACAGGGTCTTCTATGGCTACACCTTC. Translating it yields CASSGDRVFYGYTF.

This clonotype was seen a handful of times. The chain joins TRBV20-1 to TRBJ1-2; 9 nucleotides align to TRBD1. Trimming removed 3 bases from V and 5 bases from J; junction bases left unmatched: 16. Germline CDR1 and CDR2: DFQATT and SNEGSKA (reference sequence). The CDR3 has 17 residues. Written as DNA, the CDR3 is TGCAGTGCTAGCCGTACCAGGGGACAGGGCGCGGGTTATGGCTACACCTTC. As protein: CSASRTRGQGAGYGYTF.

This clonotype has just a few counts. The chain employs TRBV20-1 and TRBJ1-2, with 8 nucleotides matching TRBD1. With V trimmed by 0 bases and J by 4 bases, 10 bases remained unmatched. The CDR3 has 16 amino acids. Germline CDR1 is DFQATT and CDR2 is SNEGSKA (reference sequence). CDR3: CSARDRSGGEGYGYTF. CDR3 sequence (DNA): TGCAGTGCTAGAGATCGGTCAGGGGGCGAGGGCTATGGCTACACCTTC.

The V gene is TRBV24-1, the J gene TRBJ2-5; D uncertain. There are 13 residues in the CDR3. Trimming took off 10 bases at V and 5 bases at J, with 16 bases between the two ends. Germline V CDR1 and CDR2: KGHDR, SFDVKD. This chain's CDR3 is CATADVFRETQYF. DNA of the CDR3: TGTGCCACTGCGGACGTTTTTCGGGAGACCCAGTACTTC.

A few counts support this clonotype. V is TRBV20-1 and J is TRBJ2-1; perhaps TRBD2 as D (6 bases). V shed 6 bases and J shed 9 bases, with 27 bases lying between them. The CDR3 covers 16 residues. Germline V CDR1 and CDR2: DFQATT, SNEGSKA (reference sequence). In DNA form, the CDR3 reads TGCAGTGCCACCCGGAGGGATTGGGACCTTTTAGGTGAGCAGTTCTTC. Protein: CSATRRDWDLLGEQFF.